This record covers a single TCR beta chain. What it recognizes is unknown. The second PCR ran about 6 to 12 cycles with a sample-barcoded 5' primer and J-beta primers. Researchers report that a template-switch adaptor with 12 random nucleotides tagged each cDNA molecule. Each CDR3 protein is one row after TCRdb ran MiXCR on the 5' RACE reads. The table lists about 1.4 million distinct CDR3 sequences, 45% to 70% of them singletons. The data are from a study of blood T cells in healthy people across ages. Study summary: Template switching caught about one barcoded beta molecule for each two T cells.

CDR1 is DFQATT, CDR2 SNEGSKA, per germline (reference sequence). The CDR3 is 13 amino acids. The germline V and J ends were trimmed by 6 bases and 1 base, with 9 bases remaining between them. Overall study findings and caveats: Diversity of TCR beta per million T cells declined in a roughly linear way with age.

The chain employs TRBV20-1 and TRBJ2-2; D uncertain. The receptor comes from a young man in good health. The sequencing input was blood. The CDR3 nucleotides read TGCAGTGCCGTCAGAAAGAACACCGGGGAGCTGTTTTTT. Translated: CSAVRKNTGELFF.